In its sample, the clone carrying this T cell receptor beta chain was seen once. Its antigen is unidentified. The sample originates from a study of blood T cells in healthy people across ages. Healthy Caucasian individuals from Russia aged 6 to 90 were enrolled as donors. A second PCR, run for about 6 to 11 cycles, used a sample-barcoded 5' primer plus a J-beta primer mix. Each cDNA molecule, via a template-switch adaptor with 12 random nucleotides, was tagged. TCRdb passed the 5' RACE reads through MiXCR, listing each CDR3 protein once. The repertoire holds 700,000 to 950,000 distinct CDR3 sequences, with more than 40% as singletons. The study, taken as a whole, reports: Getting older went along with TCR beta diversity per million T cells dropping roughly linearly. Unknown donor CMV status possibly confounded expanded clonotype changes.

This CDR3 has 16 amino acids. Germline V CDR1 and CDR2: KGHDR, SFDVKD. This clonotype originated in an older woman in good health. The sequenced sample was blood. This rearrangement joins TRBV24-1 to TRBJ2-5; possible D gene TRBD1, 6 bases. The J call may be in error: the DNA end matches TRBJ2-1 better. The CDR3 nucleotides are TGTGCCACCAGTGATTTTCGAACAGGGAATGTAGAGACCCAGTTCTTC. This sequence encodes CATSDFRTGNVETQFF.